This TCR beta chain stems from a study of cytomegalovirus exposure and HLA in healthy donors. 13 Jbeta primers and 60 Vbeta primers were used for the PCR. Clones were read by immunoSEQ multiplex PCR, and TCRdb kept only the in-frame ones, dropping some. The table includes about 230,000 clones, approximately 80% detected once. Study outcomes and limitations: A later analysis associated roughly 15,000 TCR beta sequences with HLA alleles at a 0.05 false discovery rate. Accurate prediction of HLA-A and HLA-B alleles (for most subjects) was reportedly achieved from TCR beta sequences.

Turning to this clone: What it recognizes is unknown.

The germline V gene has CDR1 SGDLS and CDR2 YYNGEE. V gave up 1 base and J gave up 4 bases, with 8 bases separating them. The CDR3 has 14 residues. The chain employs TRBV9 and TRBJ1-4; D is ambiguous. The source is a middle-aged woman in good health and CMV-seronegative. Sequenced input: PBMCs. CDR3 nucleotide sequence: TGTGCCAGCAGCGTACCAGGATATAATGAAAAACTGTTTTTT. It encodes CASSVPGYNEKLFF.